Listed here are 27 T cell receptor beta chains from one sample, sequenced in a study of blood T cell repertoires in COVID-19 (dated by TCRdb to 2020 to 2022). Libraries were prepared through the immunoSEQ multiplex PCR assay. TCRdb limited this immuneACCESS table to in-frame rearrangements with V and J called. A share of clones is missing; checked studies link under half to unresolved V genes, and the rest is unexplained. In all, the sample holds about 190,000 clones, and over 75% of those were seen once. Under 3.5% of the sample goes to the ten largest clones. Specimen: peripheral blood. These receptors were taken from a woman at least 80 years old with active or convalescent COVID-19.

This clone was seen just once. The genes are TRBV10-3 and TRBJ1-5; no reliable D call. Germline-derived CDR1 and CDR2 are ENHRY and SYGVKD. V lost 2 bases to trimming and J lost 4 bases, with 18 bases between them. The CDR3 has 17 residues. The DNA of the CDR3 is TGTGCCATCAGTGAGACCGGAGGGATGACGGGGAATCAGCCCCAGCATTTT. Its protein product is CAISETGGMTGNQPQHF.

The gene calls are TRBV9 and TRBJ2-3, with D possibly TRBD1 on 6 matching bases. Germline-derived CDR1 and CDR2 are SGDLS and YYNGEE. Deletions cut 2 bases from V and 4 bases from J, with 14 bases between. The CDR3 has 15 amino acids. CDR3 in amino acids: CASSVSARGPDTQYF. CDR3 in DNA: TGTGCCAGCAGCGTCTCGGCCAGGGGCCCAGATACGCAGTATTTT.

The chain has TRBV29-1 and TRBJ2-7; 8 nucleotides align to TRBD1. With 7 bases clipped from V and 7 bases from J, the junction kept 9 bases outside the gene matches. CDR1 SQVTM and CDR2 ANQGSEA come from the germline V gene. The CDR3 is 12 residues long. For the CDR3, the DNA is TGCAGCGCCCGGACAGGGCCTGGGGAGCAGTACTTC. This gives the protein CSARTGPGEQYF.

The V and J genes are TRBV6-6 and TRBJ2-3, with 10 bases aligning to TRBD1. The trim removed 5 bases at V and 1 base at J, leaving 6 bases unmatched. Germline CDR1 reads MNHNY; CDR2 reads SVGAGI (reference sequence). This CDR3 is built from 16 residues. CDR3 in DNA: TGTGCCAGCAGTCCTATGGACAGGGGGGGCACAGATACGCAGTATTTT. It is translated as CASSPMDRGGTDTQYF.

The chain uses TRBV2 and TRBJ1-6; D uncertain. CDR1 is SNHLY, CDR2 FYNNEI, per germline. Deletions cut 6 bases from V and 8 bases from J, with 8 bases between. This CDR3 is 12 amino acids long. This chain's CDR3 is CASSPRDSPLHF. The CDR3 DNA reads as TGTGCCAGCAGCCCTCGTGATTCACCCCTCCACTTT.

V and J are TRBV18 and TRBJ1-4, with a tentative D call TRBD1 (6 bases). The CDR3 runs 15 residues. CDR1 and CDR2 from the germline V gene are KGHSH and LQKENI. With 6 bases removed from V and 3 bases from J, the gap between germline ends came to 14 bases. The CDR3 is CASSPQQGSNEKLFF. As DNA, the CDR3 is TGTGCCAGCTCCCCGCAACAGGGCTCTAATGAAAAACTGTTTTTT.

The chain has TRBV28 and TRBJ1-4, with TRBD1 matching 9 bases. The junction had 8 bases not matched to a gene; V was cut back by 5 bases and J by 7 bases. Per germline, CDR1 MDHEN and CDR2 SYDVKM. The CDR3 totals 15 residues. CDR3 in DNA: TGTGCCAGCAGTGTACTACAGGGGGCGAGTGAAAAACTGTTTTTT. It codes for CASSVLQGASEKLFF.

J is TRBJ1-5 and V is TRBV28, with D unresolved. Deletions cut 10 bases from V and 7 bases from J, with 14 bases between. Per germline, CDR1 MDHEN and CDR2 SYDVKM. This CDR3 spans 12 amino acids. Here the CDR3 DNA reads TGTGCCACAACAGTGAGCCTCCAGCCCCAGCATTTT. Translated, it gives CATTVSLQPQHF.

This clone came up once. The J gene is TRBJ2-5, the V gene TRBV7-9; tentative D call: TRBD2 (6 bases). V gave up 5 bases and J gave up 1 base, with 11 bases separating them. Germline values: CDR1 SEHNR, CDR2 FQNEAQ (reference sequence). The CDR3 contains 14 residues. The CDR3 DNA reads as TGTGCCAGCAGCCAGGCGGGACCCCAAGAGACCCAGTACTTC. Amino acid sequence: CASSQAGPQETQYF.

V usage is TRBV7-2 and J usage is TRBJ2-1; D perhaps matches TRBD1 (5 bases). The CDR3 runs to 13 residues. Germline lookup yields CDR1 SGHTA and CDR2 FQGNSA. V lost 6 bases and J lost 7, with 13 bases in between. CDR3 nucleotides: TGTGCCAGCAGTTTGTTGAAGGGGAATGAGCAGTTCTTC. Protein sequence: CASSLLKGNEQFF.

V gene TRBV5-1 combines with J gene TRBJ2-1, with 8 bases identical to TRBD1. J lost 9 bases, V lost 3 bases, and 11 bases had no gene match. CDR1 and CDR2 from the germline V gene are SGHRS and YFSETQ. The CDR3 sequence is 15 residues long. The CDR3 DNA follows: TGCGCCAGCAGCTATGATGGACAGGGTGTAGGTGAGCAGTTCTTC. Protein: CASSYDGQGVGEQFF.

This rearrangement joins TRBV5-5 to TRBJ1-1; D is possibly TRBD1 (6 bases). The CDR3 contains 16 residues. Germline V CDR1 and CDR2: SGHKS, YYEKEE (reference sequence). V was pared by 4 bases and J by 3 bases, with 19 bases between. CDR3 residues: CASSHRAQGPYTEAFF. In DNA, the CDR3 is TGTGCCAGCAGCCATCGAGCCCAGGGGCCTTACACTGAAGCTTTCTTT.

V and J are TRBV14 and TRBJ2-2; unclear D gene. Between the trimmed V and J ends, which lost 4 bases and 4 bases, there was a span of 13 bases. Germline CDR1 SGHDN, CDR2 FVKESK. The CDR3 is made up of 15 amino acids. DNA of the CDR3: TGTGCCAGCAGCCCCCAGGCTTCTACCACCGGGGAGCTGTTTTTT. Translating gives CASSPQASTTGELFF.

This rearrangement joins TRBV18 to TRBJ1-6, with D perhaps matching TRBD1 (6 bases). Trimming took off 2 bases at V and 7 bases at J, with 12 bases between the two ends. From germline, CDR1 is KGHSH and CDR2 LQKENI. CDR3 length: 15 amino acids. The CDR3 coding sequence is TGTGCCAGCTCACCATCGAACGGACAGAATTCACCCCTCCACTTT. Amino acid sequence: CASSPSNGQNSPLHF.

V usage is TRBV4-1 and J usage is TRBJ2-5; D remains ambiguous. The CDR3 spans 15 residues. With 1 base removed from V and 2 bases from J, the gap between germline ends came to 11 bases. Germline V gene lookup returns CDR1 MGHRA and CDR2 YSYEKL. The CDR3 is CASSQVASLQETQYF. CDR3 in DNA: TGCGCCAGCAGCCAAGTAGCCAGTTTGCAAGAGACCCAGTACTTC.

This clone was seen a handful of times. CDR3 amino acids: CASSYDRGYEQYF. In DNA form, the CDR3 reads TGTGCCAGCAGTTACGACAGGGGGTACGAGCAGTACTTC. V and J are TRBV6-2 or TRBV6-3 and TRBJ2-7, with 9 bases lining up with TRBD1. Germline CDR1 is MNHEY and CDR2 is SVGEGT. J was trimmed by 4 bases and V by 2 bases; bases with no gene match: 0. The CDR3 is made up of 13 amino acids.

This clone was recorded a few times. V gene TRBV4-1 combines with J gene TRBJ2-1; TRBD2 agrees at 12 bases. V trimming: 0 bases; J trimming: 15 bases; junction bases outside the gene matches: 12. The CDR3 loop spans 16 amino acids. Germline CDR1 MGHRA, CDR2 YSYEKL. The CDR3 coding sequence is TGCGCCAGCAGCCAAGAAACTAGCGGGGGGCTGCATCTGGCGTTCTTC. Its protein product is CASSQETSGGLHLAFF.

Only one count was recorded for this clone. The chain couples TRBV7-2 to TRBJ2-5, with a possible D match to TRBD1 (6 bases). The CDR3 sequence is 14 residues long. Germline assignment: CDR1 SGHTA and CDR2 FQGNSA. Trimming took 4 bases from V and 1 from J, leaving 10 bases between them. CDR3 sequence (DNA): TGTGCCAGCAGCTCATGGGGGCCCCAAGAGACCCAGTACTTC. Translating it yields CASSSWGPQETQYF.

The chain has TRBV2 and TRBJ2-7; 7 bases match TRBD2. This CDR3 is 11 amino acids long. The ends lost 11 bases at V and 6 bases at J; junction bases unmatched: 7. Germline CDR1 SNHLY, CDR2 FYNNEI. The CDR3 nucleotides are TGTGCCGGAGGGAGGGGATTCGAGCAGTACTTC. This codes for CAGGRGFEQYF. The full variable domain, with the rest looked up from reference TRBV2 and TRBJ2-7, is EPEVTQTPSHQVTQMGQEVILRCVPISNHLYFYWYRQILGQKVEFLVSFYNNEISEKSEIFDDQFSVERPDGSNFTLKIRSTKLEDSAMYFCAGGRGFEQYFGPGTRLTVT.

This chain uses TRBV11-3 with TRBJ1-1; perhaps TRBD1 as D (6 bases). The CDR3 totals 13 residues. V lost 5 bases and J lost 3, with 10 bases in between. Germline V gene data show CDR1 as SGHNT and CDR2 as YENEEA. The CDR3 spells CASSKAGDTEAFF. The DNA of the CDR3 is TGTGCCAGCAGCAAAGCAGGGGACACTGAAGCTTTCTTT.

The J gene is TRBJ2-3, the V gene TRBV15, with 8 positions matching TRBD1. The CDR3 length is 14 residues. Germline V gene sequence: CDR1 LNHNV, CDR2 YYDKDF (reference sequence). V shed 5 bases, J shed 4 bases, and the junction held 5 bases outside the gene matches. CDR3 sequence (DNA): TGTGCCACCAGCGCTCGGACAGGGCCAGATACGCAGTATTTT. It translates to CATSARTGPDTQYF.

The V gene is TRBV3-1 (or the pseudogene TRBV3-2), the J gene TRBJ2-1; weak D call: TRBD2 (7 bases). This CDR3 comprises 15 residues. Trimming shortened V by 5 bases and J by 8 bases, and 19 bases separated the two germline ends. CDR1 LGHDT and CDR2 YNNKEL come from the germline V gene (reference sequence). The CDR3 coding sequence is TGTGCCAGCAGCAGCCTGGGGGGGGGCTCTTATGAGCAGTTCTTC. Translation: CASSSLGGGSYEQFF.

The V call is TRBV5-1, the J call TRBJ1-4; 8 bases agree with TRBD1. This CDR3 has 14 amino acids. Germline loops: CDR1 SGHRS, CDR2 YFSETQ. Trimming took 1 base from V and 7 from J; bases not matched to a gene: 3. CDR3 sequence reads: CASSLNRGAEKLFF. The CDR3 DNA follows: TGCGCCAGCAGCTTGAACAGGGGGGCTGAAAAACTGTTTTTT.

The chain has TRBV19 and TRBJ2-7, with 7 bases identical to TRBD1. The V gene's germline CDR1 is LNHDA and CDR2 SQIVND (reference sequence). The CDR3 loop spans 13 amino acids. The J segment lost 4 bases and the V segment lost 4 bases, leaving 4 bases of the junction unmatched. The CDR3 DNA is TGTGCCAGTAGTACGACAGGGTTTTACGAGCAGTACTTC. It encodes CASSTTGFYEQYF.

This clone occurred once. The chain uses TRBV5-1 and TRBJ2-2; possibly TRBD2 for D (6 bases). Germline-derived CDR1 and CDR2 are SGHRS and YFSETQ. CDR3 length: 16 amino acids. V lost 3 bases to trimming and J lost 1 base, with 13 bases between them. CDR3 loop: CASSWGTSQNTGELFF. The CDR3 DNA is TGCGCCAGCAGCTGGGGGACTTCCCAGAACACCGGGGAGCTGTTTTTT.

The V and J genes are TRBV28 and TRBJ1-2; no definite D call. Germline values: CDR1 MDHEN, CDR2 SYDVKM. V was shortened by 3 bases and J by 0 bases, with 8 bases between the two germline ends. The CDR3 has 14 residues. CDR3 sequence reads: CASSFPGANYGYTF. The CDR3 DNA reads as TGTGCCAGCAGTTTTCCCGGGGCTAACTATGGCTACACCTTC.

The rearrangement uses TRBV7-9 and TRBJ1-2; D is uncertain. The germline gives CDR1 SEHNR, CDR2 FQNEAQ (reference sequence). Trimming cost V 5 bases and J 4 bases, with 20 bases left between them. CDR3 length: 16 amino acids. This CDR3 is CASSPNLAGPGYGYTF. The CDR3 coding sequence is TGTGCCAGCAGCCCAAATTTGGCGGGCCCAGGCTATGGCTACACCTTC.